This TCR beta chain was profiled in a study of shared clonotypes between healthy human individuals. Findings and caveats of the study: The rarefaction results pointed to incomplete sorted-subset sequencing despite large depth. Clonotypes not shared had lower generation probabilities than those common to all four donors.

In regard to this clone: Its specificity is not known.

Repertoires were generated with immunoSEQ multiplex PCR, while TCRdb's copy carries only in-frame clones and drops some. The sample lists millions of clones; 85% to 95% were seen once. A CD45RA+ naive subset and a CD45RA-negative memory subset were split from CD4+ cells. Specimen: naive CD4+ T cells sorted from blood. Subset reported: CD45RA+ positively selected. This clonotype originated in a man aged 18 to 29 in good health.

The CDR3 nucleotides read TGTGCCAGCAGCCAAGATCGGGCCGGGGGGGCACAGAACGAGCAGTACTTC. It translates to CASSQDRAGGAQNEQYF. The V call is TRBV4-2, the J call TRBJ2-7; 8 nucleotides agree with TRBD2. Germline values: CDR1 LGHNA, CDR2 YNFKEQ. Trimming removed 0 bases from V and 5 bases from J; junction bases left unmatched: 12. The CDR3 contains 17 residues.